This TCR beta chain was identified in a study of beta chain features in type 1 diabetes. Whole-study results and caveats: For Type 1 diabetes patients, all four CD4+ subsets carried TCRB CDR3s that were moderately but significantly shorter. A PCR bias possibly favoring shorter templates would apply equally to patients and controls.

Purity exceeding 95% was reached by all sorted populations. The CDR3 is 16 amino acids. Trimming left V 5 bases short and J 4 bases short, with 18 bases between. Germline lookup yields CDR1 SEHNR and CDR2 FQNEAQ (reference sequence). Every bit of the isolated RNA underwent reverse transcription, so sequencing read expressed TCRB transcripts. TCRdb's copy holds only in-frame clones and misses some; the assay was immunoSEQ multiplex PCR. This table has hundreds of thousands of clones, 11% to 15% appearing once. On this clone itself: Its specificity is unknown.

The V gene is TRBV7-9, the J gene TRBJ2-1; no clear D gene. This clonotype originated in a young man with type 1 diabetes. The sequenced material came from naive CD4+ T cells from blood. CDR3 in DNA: TGTGCCAGCAGCCATCGAGATGTTGGACCTTACAATGAGCAGTTCTTC. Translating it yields CASSHRDVGPYNEQFF.